These 12 T cell receptor beta chains were all obtained from the same sample, sequenced in a study of T cell repertoires in cytomegalovirus infection. MiXCR was run by TCRdb on the reads, yielding one entry per CDR3 protein. Of hundreds of thousands of distinct CDR3 sequences listed, just under 30% were seen once; the top ten hold 15% to 20%. For these TCRs, the target antigens are not known. The material sequenced was cultured PBMCs, taken from culture after CMV antigen stimulation. The receptors were gathered from a human donor in good health (CMV status not recorded). Some clones in this sample may be carry-over from other donors' samples.

The CDR3 coding sequence is TGTGCCAGCAGTTTTGGGACAGGGACCGGCTACACCTTC. Translating gives CASSFGTGTGYTF. This chain joins TRBV12-3 or TRBV12-4 and TRBJ1-2; 9 bases fit TRBD1. With V trimmed by 3 bases and J by 8 bases, 4 bases remained unmatched. The CDR3 totals 13 residues.

This clonotype was seen a few times. The chain uses TRBV7-6 and TRBJ2-7, with D unclear. V gave up 1 base and J gave up 0 bases, with 7 bases separating them. CDR1 SGHVS and CDR2 FNYEAQ come from the germline V gene. This CDR3 has 14 residues. CDR3 nucleotide sequence: TGTGCCAGCAGCTTAGGGGCGGACTCCTACGAGCAGTACTTC. Protein sequence: CASSLGADSYEQYF. The entire variable domain, with the rest obtained from reference TRBV7-6 and TRBJ2-7, is as follows: GAGVSQSPRYKVTKRGQDVALRCDPISGHVSLYWYRQALGQGPEFLTYFNYEAQQDKSGLPNDRFSAERPEGSISTLTIQRTEQRDSAMYRCASSLGADSYEQYFGPGTRLTVT.

This clonotype has more than one count but fewer than ten. The chain employs TRBV11-1 and TRBJ2-2, with D possibly matching TRBD2 (6 bases). Germline CDR1 and CDR2: SGHAT and FQDESV (reference sequence). The CDR3 has 14 amino acids. Trimming removed 7 bases from V and 1 base from J, with 10 bases in between. CDR3 region: CASTPGENTGELFF. The CDR3 region has the DNA TGTGCCAGCACCCCGGGAGAGAACACCGGGGAGCTGTTTTTT.

The rearrangement joins TRBV12-2 to TRBJ2-3; whether TRBD1, the table's D call, matches the DNA was not checked. TRBV12-2 is flagged as a pseudogene. The CDR3 length is 17 residues. This CDR3 reads CASRLFGAGDLTDTQYF. The CDR3 DNA reads TGTGCAAGTCGCTTATTTGGCGCGGGGGACCTCACAGATACGCAGTATTTT.

V is TRBV7-2 and J is TRBJ2-7, with 7 bases that match TRBD1. V was pared by 3 bases and J by 3 bases, with 11 bases of the junction left unmatched. This CDR3 region has 16 residues. Germline V lookup: CDR1 SGHTA, CDR2 FQGNSA. CDR3 amino acids: CASSLIRGQRIYEQYF. The CDR3 region has the DNA TGTGCCAGCAGCTTGATAAGGGGACAGCGGATCTACGAGCAGTACTTC.

The chain combines TRBV12-5 with TRBJ1-3; the D is unclear. Germline values: CDR1 LGHNT, CDR2 FRNRAP. The CDR3 has 13 amino acids. The V end was cut by 1 base, the J end by 4 bases, with 5 bases between. CDR3 region: CASGLAGGNTIYF. In DNA form, the CDR3 reads TGTGCTAGTGGTTTGGCCGGAGGAAACACCATATATTTT.

This clonotype was observed a few times. The chain recombines TRBV6-5 with TRBJ1-5; maybe TRBD1 (6 bases). The ends were cut back, 2 bases at V and 4 bases at J, with 12 bases in the middle. Germline V gene sequence: CDR1 MNHEY, CDR2 SVGAGI. This CDR3 comprises 15 residues. CDR3 DNA sequence: TGTGCCAGCAGTTACAGGGGGAGGGGGAATCAGCCCCAGCATTTT. As protein: CASSYRGRGNQPQHF.

The chain carries TRBV19 and TRBJ1-5; a possible D gene is TRBD1 (5 bases). CDR1 is LNHDA, CDR2 SQIVND, per germline (reference sequence). Trimming pared 2 bases from V and 3 bases from J, leaving 11 bases between. This CDR3 is built from 15 residues. In nucleotides, the CDR3 is TGTGCCAGTAGTATAATCGGGGCTTCCAATCAGCCCCAGCATTTT. Its translation is CASSIIGASNQPQHF.

As DNA, the CDR3 is TGTGCCAGCAGTTCCCGAGAGGGGGATGAGCAGTTCTTC. Protein sequence: CASSSREGDEQFF. The genes are TRBV12-3 or TRBV12-4 and TRBJ2-1, with a weak D call TRBD1 (6 bases). Trimming left V 4 bases short and J 8 bases short, with 12 bases between. The CDR3 runs to 13 residues.

This clonotype was picked up a small number of times. A read error may produce the germline difference seen at one junction end. The CDR3 nucleotides read TGTGCCAGCAGCTTAGAAGTGACTAGTCGGTTC. It specifies CASSLEVTSRF. V gene TRBV11-2 combines with J gene TRBJ2-1, with TRBD2 as a possible D gene (6 bases). CDR3 length equals 11 residues. The germline V gene encodes CDR1 SGHAT and CDR2 FQNNGV.

The rearrangement uses TRBV27 and TRBJ1-2, with TRBD1 matching over 7 bases. Trimming took 5 bases from V and 8 from J; bases not matched to a gene: 8. This CDR3 region has 13 residues. Germline V gene lookup returns CDR1 MNHEY and CDR2 SMNVEV (reference sequence). DNA of the CDR3: TGTGCCAGCAGTGCCACAGGGGAATACGGCTACACCTTC. This sequence encodes CASSATGEYGYTF.

The chain combines TRBV18 with TRBJ2-1; D is undetermined. The CDR3 contains 12 residues. Trimming removed 2 bases at V and 8 bases at J, with 7 bases between. Per germline, CDR1 KGHSH and CDR2 LQKENI. Written as DNA, the CDR3 is TGTGCCAGCTCACCAGAGAAGTATGAGCAGTTCTTC. Its protein is CASSPEKYEQFF.